Listed below are T cell receptor beta chains from one sample, sequenced in a study of blood T cells in healthy people across ages. TCRdb reprocessed the 5' RACE reads via MiXCR and lists one record per CDR3 protein. In the table there are about 1 million distinct CDR3 sequences, more than 35% of which are singletons. The sequenced material came from blood. The receptors were gathered from a woman aged 55 to 70 in good health. Each CDR3 is given with its conserved first and last residue. Fields, in order: V gene, D gene, clone size, J gene, CDR3 protein, CDR3 DNA. D genes are given only for firm matches. Some rows mark clone size as missing; the rest say once, few, many or name a class of expanded clone.

TRBV4-1	TRBD2	.	TRBJ2-4	CASSQDRTSGRGGNIQYF	TGCGCCAGCAGCCAAGACCGAACTAGCGGGAGGGGCGGAAACATTCAGTACTTC
TRBV9	.	few	TRBJ2-4	CASSVPRAVLAKNIQYF	TGTGCCAGCAGCGTACCCCGGGCGGTGCTAGCCAAAAACATTCAGTACTTC
TRBV4-2	TRBD2	many	TRBJ2-3	CASSQRTSGGRTDTQYF	TGTGCCAGCAGCCAAAGGACTAGCGGAGGCCGCACAGATACGCAGTATTTT
TRBV7-8	.	.	TRBJ1-4	CASSAQGNTNEKLFF	TGTGCCAGCAGCGCCCAAGGGAACACTAATGAAAAACTGTTTTTT
TRBV4-3	.	.	TRBJ2-1	CASSQDVRRVYNEQFF	TGCGCCAGCAGCCAAGATGTAAGGCGGGTTTACAATGAGCAGTTCTTC
TRBV20-1	TRBD2	.	TRBJ2-1	CSASPGTSGYWVEQFF	TGCAGTGCTAGCCCAGGGACTAGCGGGTATTGGGTTGAGCAGTTCTTC
TRBV7-3	TRBD2	.	TRBJ2-3	CASSFFGSGTDTQYF	TGTGCCAGCAGCTTTTTTGGTAGCGGGACAGATACGCAGTATTTT
TRBV18	.	.	TRBJ2-6	CASSPGVGSGANVLTF	TGTGCCAGCTCACCAGGTGTAGGGAGCGGGGCCAACGTCCTGACTTTC
TRBV7-2	TRBD2	.	TRBJ2-1	CASSGARRTSGIHSSYNEQFF	TGTGCCAGCAGCGGAGCGCGGCGGACTAGCGGGATACACTCTTCCTACAATGAGCAGTTCTTC
TRBV9	.	few	TRBJ2-3	CASSADGGGKMDTQYF	TGTGCCAGCAGTGCCGACGGGGGAGGTAAAATGGATACGCAGTATTTT
TRBV20-1	.	few	TRBJ2-1	CSARGGASYNEQFF	TGCAGTGCCCGAGGGGGGGCTTCCTACAATGAGCAGTTCTTC
TRBV9	TRBD1	few	TRBJ2-7	CASSPPGQAYYEQYF	TGTGCCAGCAGCCCACCGGGACAGGCTTACTACGAGCAGTACTTC
TRBV6-4	.	.	TRBJ1-1	CASSDEVGEAFF	TGTGCCAGCAGTGACGAGGTCGGTGAAGCTTTCTTT